Presented here are 10 T cell receptor beta chains from one specimen sequenced in a study of regulatory T cells in long-lasting Graves disease. CDR3 regions were amplified by Arm-PCR using iRepertoire HTBI primers to build TCR beta libraries. TCRdb re-called the multiplex PCR reads with MiXCR, one entry per CDR3 protein. Here the sample spans about 610,000 distinct CDR3 sequences, roughly 15% being singletons. Time point indicated: newly diagnosed GD, antithyroid drugs for less than 3 months. Researchers made the TCR library from RNA that was extracted from PBMCs. This sample was also put to use in a study of T cells in Graves' hyperthyroidism and ophthalmopathy.

The sample here was peripheral blood mononuclear cells (PBMCs), taken at new diagnosis, from a patient treated with antithyroid drugs. The receptors come from a man aged 18 to 30 with Graves disease.

This clonotype was counted ten times or more. This chain links TRBV7-9 with TRBJ2-1, with D tentatively TRBD2 (6 bases). The germline V gene encodes CDR1 SEHNR and CDR2 FQNEAQ (reference sequence). V shed 5 bases and J shed 3 bases, with 14 bases lying between them. This CDR3 spans 15 amino acids. The CDR3 loop reads CASSIWDLLYNEQFF. DNA of the CDR3: TGTGCCAGCAGCATTTGGGACTTACTCTACAATGAGCAGTTCTTC. The variable domain in full, with the rest retrieved from reference TRBV7-9 and TRBJ2-1, is DTGVSQNPRHKITKRGQNVTFRCDPISEHNRLYWYRQTLGQGPEFLTYFQNEAQLEKSRLLSDRFSAERPKGSFSTLEIQRTEQGDSAMYLCASSIWDLLYNEQFFGPGTRLTVL.

This clonotype was seen at least ten times. The chain employs TRBV7-9 and TRBJ2-5, with 9 bases that match TRBD2. The germline gives CDR1 SEHNR, CDR2 FQNEAQ (reference sequence). The V segment lost 2 bases and the J segment 1 base; nucleotides outside the gene matches: 5. The CDR3 sequence is 16 residues long. The chain's CDR3 is CASSLLSGRGQETQYF. The CDR3 DNA is TGTGCCAGCAGCTTACTTAGCGGGAGAGGCCAAGAGACCCAGTACTTC.

This clonotype has a count of ten or more. The chain joins TRBV20-1 to TRBJ2-7; D may be TRBD2 (6 bases). The CDR3 is 13 amino acids. Trimming removed 4 bases from V and 3 bases from J, with 13 bases in between. Germline CDR1 DFQATT, CDR2 SNEGSKA (reference sequence). The CDR3 DNA follows: TGCAGTGCTAAGACCGGGACTGACTACGAGCAGTACTTC. Its translation is CSAKTGTDYEQYF.

J is TRBJ1-3 and V is TRBV9; D uncertain. The length of the CDR3 is 16 residues. Germline-derived CDR1 and CDR2 are SGDLS and YYNGEE. The V end lost 3 bases, the J end lost 4 bases, and 17 bases lay between the germline ends. Here the CDR3 reads CASSAPNNPTGNTIYF. CDR3 DNA sequence: TGTGCCAGCAGCGCACCGAATAACCCGACGGGAAACACCATATATTTT.

With regard to this clonotype: One end of the junction fails to match germline, which may point to a read error. The chain combines TRBV5-1 with TRBJ2-7, with 9 bases aligning to TRBD2. The CDR3 totals 15 residues. The germline CDR1 and CDR2 sequences are SGHRS and YFSETQ. CDR3 protein: CASARVTSGGYERYF. The CDR3 DNA is TGCGCCAGCGCACGGGTGACTAGCGGCGGCTACGAGCGGTACTTC.

V usage is TRBV12-3 or TRBV12-4 and J usage is TRBJ2-5, with a tentative D call TRBD2 (5 bases). V was clipped by 4 bases and J by 2 bases, with 17 bases between them. CDR3 length equals 16 residues. The CDR3 reads CASSSRPEGRQETQYF. CDR3 nucleotides: TGTGCCAGCAGTTCCCGTCCTGAGGGCAGGCAAGAGACCCAGTACTTC.

This clonotype has a handful of counts. The V and J genes are TRBV30 and TRBJ2-3; 10 nucleotides match TRBD1. This CDR3 spans 17 amino acids. Germline-derived CDR1 and CDR2 are GTSNPN and SVGIG (reference sequence). With 5 bases clipped from V and 0 bases from J, the junction kept 11 bases outside the gene matches. As DNA, the CDR3 is TGTGCCTGGGTTCCTCTGGGGACAGGGGCCAGCACAGATACGCAGTATTTT. The encoded protein is CAWVPLGTGASTDTQYF. Full variable domain (missing parts from reference TRBV30 and TRBJ2-3): SQTIHQWPATLVQPVGSPLSLECTVEGTSNPNLYWYRQAAGRGLQLLFYSVGIGQISSEVPQNLSASRPQDRQFILSSKKLLLSDSGFYLCAWVPLGTGASTDTQYFGPGTRLTVL.

This clonotype was picked up many times. The chain combines TRBV30 with TRBJ2-3; D remains ambiguous. This CDR3 is 13 amino acids long. V gave up 0 bases and J gave up 0 bases, with 4 bases separating them. Germline loops: CDR1 GTSNPN, CDR2 SVGIG (reference sequence). This chain's CDR3 is CAWSVISTDTQYF. CDR3 coding DNA: TGTGCCTGGAGTGTGATCAGCACAGATACGCAGTATTTT.

The rearrangement uses TRBV10-3 and TRBJ1-2; D uncertain. From germline, CDR1 is ENHRY and CDR2 SYGVKD. The length of the CDR3 is 14 residues. Between the trimmed V and J ends, which lost 3 bases and 1 base, there was a span of 9 bases. CDR3 loop: CAISDYNHNYGYTF. The CDR3 bases are TGTGCCATCAGTGACTACAACCATAACTATGGCTACACCTTC.

This clonotype turned up a few times. The chain combines TRBV19 with TRBJ1-1, with TRBD1 as a possible D gene (6 bases). This CDR3 comprises 15 residues. V lost 3 bases, J lost 1 base, and 12 bases lay in between. Germline V gene data show CDR1 as LNHDA and CDR2 as SQIVND (reference sequence). The CDR3 protein is CASSMALGQNTEAFF. CDR3 DNA: TGTGCCAGTAGTATGGCCCTGGGACAGAACACTGAAGCTTTCTTT. Drawing the rest from reference TRBV19 and TRBJ1-1, the complete variable domain is DGGITQSPKYLFRKEGQNVTLSCEQNLNHDAMYWYRQDPGQGLRLIYYSQIVNDFQKGDIAEGYSVSREKKESFPLTVTSAQKNPTAFYLCASSMALGQNTEAFFGQGTRLTVV.